Shown below are 25 T cell receptor beta chains from a single sample sequenced in a study of naive and memory T cell subsets. Two oligonucleotides, mixed equimolar, formed the beta constant-region primer covering TRBC1 and TRBC2. One entry per CDR3 protein results from TCRdb running MiXCR on the UMI-ligation and nested PCR reads. The sample lists approximately 85,000 distinct CDR3 sequences, 7% to 7.5% occurring once. The sequenced sample was central memory CD4+ T cells from blood. The source of these receptors is a human donor in good health.

Ten or more counts support this clonotype. The V gene is TRBV7-9, the J gene TRBJ2-5, with D unclear. Germline V CDR1 and CDR2: SEHNR, FQNEAQ (reference sequence). The CDR3 sequence is 15 residues long. V was clipped by 0 bases and J by 4 bases, with 12 bases between them. CDR3 sequence reads: CASSLALSGLETQYF. As DNA, the CDR3 is TGTGCCAGCAGCTTAGCTCTCTCTGGGCTAGAGACCCAGTACTTC.

This clonotype has ten or more counts. The rearrangement uses TRBV20-1 and TRBJ1-6, with 11 bases lining up with TRBD1. After removal of 3 bases from V and 5 bases from J, the junction contained 3 bases not matched to a gene. The CDR3 runs to 15 residues. Per germline, CDR1 DFQATT and CDR2 SNEGSKA (reference sequence). The CDR3 sequence is CSARDRGPNNSPLHF. The CDR3 region has the DNA TGCAGTGCTAGGGACAGGGGGCCAAATAATTCACCCCTCCACTTT.

In this sample, this clonotype turned up many times. J is TRBJ1-4 and V is TRBV7-2; D ambiguous. The CDR3 is 13 residues long. Germline values: CDR1 SGHTA, CDR2 FQGNSA. The V gene lost 1 base and the J gene lost 10 bases, with 10 bases spanning the gap. The CDR3 bases are TGTGCCAGCAGCTTAGAAGTATGGAGAAAACTGTTTTTT. As protein: CASSLEVWRKLFF.

At least ten counts were recorded for this clonotype. The chain combines TRBV7-3 with TRBJ2-5; the D is unclear. The CDR3 runs to 13 residues. The V and J ends lost 1 base and 5 bases respectively, with 8 bases between them. CDR1 and CDR2 (germline): SGHTA, FQGTGA. CDR3 in DNA: TGTGCCAGCAGCTTAAGGCTAGGGGAGACCCAGTACTTC. It encodes CASSLRLGETQYF.

This clonotype was recorded a few times. V usage is TRBV11-1 and J usage is TRBJ2-3; D unresolved. Germline assignment: CDR1 SGHAT and CDR2 FQDESV (reference sequence). The CDR3 has 13 residues. V dropped 2 bases and J dropped 4 bases, with 7 bases sitting between them. The CDR3 DNA reads as TGTGCCAGCAGCTTAAATAGGGCAGATACGCAGTATTTT. It is translated as CASSLNRADTQYF.

This clonotype showed up many times. The rearrangement joins TRBV5-6 to TRBJ2-7; 9 bases map to TRBD1. The CDR3 totals 17 residues. J gave up 3 bases and V 3 bases, and 13 bases lay outside the gene matches. In germline, CDR1 is SGHDT, CDR2 YYEEEE. The CDR3 sequence is CASSSLDRGASGYEQYF. For the CDR3, the DNA is TGTGCCAGCAGCTCGTTGGACAGGGGAGCGTCGGGCTACGAGCAGTACTTC.

This chain links TRBV12-3 or TRBV12-4 with TRBJ1-5; the D gene is possibly TRBD1 (6 bases). This CDR3 region has 11 residues. Between the trimmed V and J ends, which lost 5 bases and 12 bases, there was a span of 11 bases. The DNA for the CDR3 is TGTGCCAGCAGTCTGGGGGACATCCAGCATTTT. This sequence encodes CASSLGDIQHF.

This clonotype was counted only a few times. The chain carries TRBV20-1 and TRBJ2-7, with 8 bases matching TRBD1. CDR1 and CDR2 (germline): DFQATT, SNEGSKA (reference sequence). This CDR3 spans 14 amino acids. Trimming took 5 bases from V and 2 from J; bases not matched to a gene: 8. The CDR3 sequence: CSASPGTGAYEQYF. The CDR3 region has the DNA TGCAGTGCTTCTCCTGGGACAGGAGCCTACGAGCAGTACTTC.

This chain links TRBV12-3 or TRBV12-4 with TRBJ2-1, with D unclear. The CDR3 runs 17 residues. V was clipped by 5 bases and J by 9 bases, with 26 bases between them. The CDR3 nucleotides read TGTGCCAGCAGTCCCCCCTCCGGTGCCCAGCGTTTGGGTGAGCAGTTCTTC. As protein: CASSPPSGAQRLGEQFF.

This clonotype was recorded at least ten times. The J gene is TRBJ1-2, the V gene TRBV4-2; weak D call: TRBD1 (5 bases). Germline loops: CDR1 LGHNA, CDR2 YNFKEQ. The CDR3 is 15 residues long. The V gene lost 3 bases and the J gene lost 5 bases, with 16 bases spanning the gap. CDR3 DNA: TGTGCCAGCAGCCATACCGGGACCTGGGCTTATGGCTACACCTTC. It codes for CASSHTGTWAYGYTF.

As for this clonotype: This clone may be a read error of a much larger clone one base away. Since no conserved phenylalanine or tryptophan closes the CDR3, a read error is the likely cause. The chain carries TRBV4-3 and TRBJ1-5; D remains unclear. The CDR3 consists of 15 residues. Trimming removed 2 bases from V and 4 bases from J, with 12 bases in between. The germline V gene has CDR1 LGHNA and CDR2 YSLEER. The DNA of the CDR3 is TGCGCCAGCAGCCAATTAGGAGGAGCAAATCAGCCCCAGCATTAT. Translating gives CASSQLGGANQPQHY.

The table lists this clonotype with a few counts. DNA for the CDR3: TGTGCCAGCAGCCAAGTCCGGACAGGGCTGGAGACCCAGTACTTC. Encoded protein: CASSQVRTGLETQYF. The chain has TRBV14 and TRBJ2-5; 8 bases fit TRBD1. V lost 1 base and J lost 5; bases outside the gene matches: 6. Germline values: CDR1 SGHDN, CDR2 FVKESK. This CDR3 contains 15 residues. The full variable domain, its missing parts supplied by reference TRBV14 and TRBJ2-5, is EAGVTQFPSHSVIEKGQTVTLRCDPISGHDNLYWYRRVMGKEIKFLLHFVKESKQDESGMPNNRFLAERTGGTYSTLKVQPAELEDSGVYFCASSQVRTGLETQYFGPGTRLLVL.

This clonotype showed up many times. This CDR3 reads CASSSPGVNSPLHF. CDR3 in DNA: TGTGCCAGCAGTTCTCCCGGGGTCAATTCACCCCTCCACTTT. This chain joins TRBV28 and TRBJ1-6; D ambiguous. Deletions cut 4 bases from V and 7 bases from J, with 11 bases between. The CDR3 sequence is 14 residues long. The germline V gene has CDR1 MDHEN and CDR2 SYDVKM.

The gene calls are TRBV4-3 and TRBJ2-2; D is perhaps TRBD2 (6 bases). The CDR3 consists of 15 residues. With 4 bases removed from V and 4 bases from J, the gap between germline ends came to 13 bases. CDR1 is LGHNA, CDR2 YSLEER, per germline. DNA for the CDR3: TGCGCCAGCAGCCGCGAGACTAGAAGCACCGGGGAGCTGTTTTTT. Translation: CASSRETRSTGELFF.

This clonotype was seen ten or more times. The chain carries TRBV7-2 and TRBJ1-2; D unclear. CDR1 and CDR2 from the germline V gene are SGHTA and FQGNSA. The CDR3 sequence is 11 residues long. V shed 5 bases and J shed 7 bases, with 8 bases lying between them. CDR3 sequence: CASSRVSGYTF. The CDR3 DNA is TGTGCCAGCAGCAGGGTGTCTGGCTACACCTTC.

The chain recombines TRBV9 with TRBJ2-6; D unresolved. The CDR3 is 16 residues long. Trimming pared 4 bases from V and 0 bases from J, leaving 11 bases between. In germline, CDR1 is SGDLS, CDR2 YYNGEE. CDR3 nucleotides: TGTGCCAGCAGCCCTAGGGCGATCTCTGGGGCCAACGTCCTGACTTTC. Protein: CASSPRAISGANVLTF.

This clonotype was counted a few times. The rearrangement joins TRBV5-6 to TRBJ1-5; perhaps TRBD1 as D (5 bases). CDR3 length: 12 residues. The germline V gene encodes CDR1 SGHDT and CDR2 YYEEEE. The ends were cut back, 2 bases at V and 7 bases at J, with 7 bases in the middle. The CDR3 nucleotides are TGTGCCAGCAGCTTCGGGGGGCAGCCCCAGCATTTT. Protein sequence: CASSFGGQPQHF.

This clonotype occurred a few times. The chain employs TRBV12-3 or TRBV12-4 and TRBJ1-6; D might be TRBD1 (6 bases). The germline V and J ends were trimmed by 7 bases and 5 bases, with 18 bases remaining between them. This CDR3 is 16 amino acids long. CDR3: CASTNLGAADNSPLHF. CDR3 sequence (DNA): TGTGCCAGCACCAACCTGGGGGCAGCTGATAATTCACCCCTCCACTTT.

This clonotype showed up many times. The chain employs TRBV6-2 or TRBV6-3 and TRBJ2-3; possibly TRBD1 or TRBD2 for D (5 bases each). This CDR3 has 17 amino acids. Germline CDR1 reads MNHEY; CDR2 reads SVGEGT. V was clipped by 2 bases and J by 5 bases, with 20 bases between them. The CDR3 sequence is CASSYDGRGAREDTQYF. CDR3 in DNA: TGTGCCAGCAGTTACGACGGGCGAGGGGCCCGCGAAGATACGCAGTATTTT.

V gene TRBV3-1 combines with J gene TRBJ2-3, with D unresolved. CDR3 length equals 15 residues. CDR1 LGHDT and CDR2 YNNKEL come from the germline V gene (reference sequence). V gave up 1 base and J gave up 0 bases, with 8 bases separating them. CDR3 residues: CASSQVGRSTDTQYF. CDR3 bases: TGTGCCAGCAGCCAAGTGGGTAGGAGCACAGATACGCAGTATTTT.

To note about this clonotype: This may arise from a read error, as a much more abundant clone is one base away. The V and J genes are TRBV20-1 and TRBJ2-1, with a tentative D call TRBD2 (6 bases). Germline CDR1 DFQATT, CDR2 SNEGSKA (reference sequence). The CDR3 runs to 17 residues. The V end was cut by 3 bases, the J end by 1 base, with 19 bases between. The chain's CDR3 is CSASGMEAGPSYNEQFF. The CDR3 DNA follows: TGCAGTGCTAGCGGGATGGAAGCGGGTCCATCCTACAATGAGCAGTTCTTC.

This clonotype was counted a few times. The V gene is TRBV27, the J gene TRBJ2-7; weak D call: TRBD2 (5 bases). This CDR3 region has 11 residues. Looked up from germline, CDR1 is MNHEY and CDR2 is SMNVEV (reference sequence). V lost 8 bases, J lost 6 bases, and 11 bases lay in between. The CDR3 region has the DNA TGTGCCAGCCGTCCGAGGGTCGAGCAGTACTTC. Translated: CASRPRVEQYF.

This clonotype occurred a few times. The chain links TRBV6-5 to TRBJ2-2, with D maybe TRBD1 (6 bases). The CDR3 has 13 residues. Germline V gene data show CDR1 as MNHEY and CDR2 as SVGAGI. V dropped 5 bases and J dropped 7 bases, with 11 bases sitting between them. CDR3 loop: CASSRDIRGELFF. The CDR3 bases are TGTGCCAGCAGTAGGGACATTCGCGGGGAGCTGTTTTTT.

This clonotype came up many times. The chain couples TRBV30 to TRBJ1-5; possible D gene TRBD1, 6 bases. Trimming took 2 bases from V and 6 from J, leaving 17 bases between them. Germline CDR1 reads GTSNPN; CDR2 reads SVGIG (reference sequence). The CDR3 spans 15 residues. CDR3 loop: CAWSSPRGTSQPQHF. The CDR3, as DNA: TGTGCCTGGAGTAGTCCGAGGGGGACCAGTCAGCCCCAGCATTTT.

This clonotype has a count of ten or more. The rearrangement joins TRBV20-1 to TRBJ1-1; the D gene is possibly TRBD1 (5 bases). The length of the CDR3 is 15 residues. V was trimmed by 3 bases and J by 6 bases, leaving 20 bases between them. Germline CDR1 DFQATT, CDR2 SNEGSKA (reference sequence). The CDR3 protein is CSASPHDSRGAEAFF. CDR3 sequence (DNA): TGCAGTGCTAGTCCCCACGACAGCCGGGGGGCTGAAGCTTTCTTT.